This T cell receptor beta chain comes out of a study of shared clonotypes between healthy human individuals. Profiling relied on immunoSEQ multiplex PCR, and the TCRdb table lists in-frame clones only, not all of them. The data show 400,000 to 550,000 clones, with 79% seen just once and over 9.5% held by the top ten. Unsorted samples used roughly 99 million PBMCs for genomic DNA. CDR3 length: 15 amino acids. V was pared by 7 bases and J by 3 bases, with 18 bases between. Germline CDR1 LNHDA, CDR2 SQIVND (reference sequence). The table lists this clone with a count of one. The J gene is TRBJ1-1, the V gene TRBV19; tentative D call: TRBD1 (5 bases). Material: PBMCs. The clonotype comes from a woman aged 35 to 49 in good health. Some clones in this sample may be carry-over from other donors' samples. This CDR3 reads CASTHLGVGDTEAFF. The CDR3, as DNA: TGTGCCAGTACCCATCTGGGGGTTGGGGACACTGAAGCTTTCTTT.